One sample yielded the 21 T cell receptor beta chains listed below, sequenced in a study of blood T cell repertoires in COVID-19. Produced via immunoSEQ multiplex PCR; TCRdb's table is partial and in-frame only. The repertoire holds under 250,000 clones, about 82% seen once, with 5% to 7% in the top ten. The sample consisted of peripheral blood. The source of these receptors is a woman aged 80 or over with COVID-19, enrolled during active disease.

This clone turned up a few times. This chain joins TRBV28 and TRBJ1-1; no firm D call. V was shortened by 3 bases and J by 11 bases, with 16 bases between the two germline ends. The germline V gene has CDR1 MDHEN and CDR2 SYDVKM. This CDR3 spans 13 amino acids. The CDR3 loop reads CASSFGPGLSAFF. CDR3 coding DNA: TGTGCCAGCAGTTTCGGTCCCGGTCTGAGTGCTTTCTTT.

CDR3 amino acids: CASSSPNRSGANVLTF. In DNA, the CDR3 is TGTGCCAGTAGTTCGCCCAACAGGTCTGGGGCCAACGTCCTGACTTTC. The V call is TRBV19, the J call TRBJ2-6; a possible D gene is TRBD1 (5 bases). The CDR3 consists of 16 residues. Germline loops: CDR1 LNHDA, CDR2 SQIVND (reference sequence). Trimming took 5 bases from V and 1 from J, leaving 12 bases between them.

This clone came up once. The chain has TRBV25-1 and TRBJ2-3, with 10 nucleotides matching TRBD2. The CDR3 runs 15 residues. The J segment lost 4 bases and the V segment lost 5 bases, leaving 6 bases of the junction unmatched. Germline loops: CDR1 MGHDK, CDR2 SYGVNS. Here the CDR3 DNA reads TGTGCCAGCAGTTATAGCGGGGGGCGCTCAGATACGCAGTATTTT. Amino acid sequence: CASSYSGGRSDTQYF.

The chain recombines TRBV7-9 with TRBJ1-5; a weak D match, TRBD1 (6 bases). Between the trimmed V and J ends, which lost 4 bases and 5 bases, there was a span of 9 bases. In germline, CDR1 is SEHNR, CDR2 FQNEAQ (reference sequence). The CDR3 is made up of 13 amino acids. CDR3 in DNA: TGTGCCAGCAGCTCGGACAGATATCAGCCCCAGCATTTT. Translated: CASSSDRYQPQHF. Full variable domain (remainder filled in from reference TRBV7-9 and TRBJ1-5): DTGVSQNPRHKITKRGQNVTFRCDPISEHNRLYWYRQTLGQGPEFLTYFQNEAQLEKSRLLSDRFSAERPKGSFSTLEIQRTEQGDSAMYLCASSSDRYQPQHFGDGTRLSIL.

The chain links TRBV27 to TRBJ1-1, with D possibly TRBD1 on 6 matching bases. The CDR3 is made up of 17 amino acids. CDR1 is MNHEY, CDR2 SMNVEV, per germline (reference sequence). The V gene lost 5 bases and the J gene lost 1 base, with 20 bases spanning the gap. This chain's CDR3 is CASSPGTQGWGNTEAFF. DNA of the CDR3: TGTGCCAGCAGTCCCGGGACACAAGGGTGGGGGAACACTGAAGCTTTCTTT.

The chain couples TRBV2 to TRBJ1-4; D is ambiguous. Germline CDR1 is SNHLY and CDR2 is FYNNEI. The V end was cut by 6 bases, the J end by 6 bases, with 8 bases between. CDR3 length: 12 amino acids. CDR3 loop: CASRDLDEKLFF. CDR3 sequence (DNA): TGTGCCAGCAGGGACTTGGATGAAAAACTGTTTTTT. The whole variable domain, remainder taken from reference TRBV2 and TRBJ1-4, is EPEVTQTPSHQVTQMGQEVILRCVPISNHLYFYWYRQILGQKVEFLVSFYNNEISEKSEIFDDQFSVERPDGSNFTLKIRSTKLEDSAMYFCASRDLDEKLFFGSGTQLSVL.

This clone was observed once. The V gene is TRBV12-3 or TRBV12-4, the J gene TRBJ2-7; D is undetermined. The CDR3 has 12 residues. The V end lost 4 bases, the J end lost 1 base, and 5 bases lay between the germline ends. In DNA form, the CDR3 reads TGTGCCAGCAGTTACGGTTCCTACGAGCAGTACTTC. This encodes CASSYGSYEQYF.

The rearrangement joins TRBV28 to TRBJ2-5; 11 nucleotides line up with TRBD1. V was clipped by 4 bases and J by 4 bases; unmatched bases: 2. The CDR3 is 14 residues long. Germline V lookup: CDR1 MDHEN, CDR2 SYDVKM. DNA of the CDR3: TGTGCCAGCAGTTGGGGACAGGGGGTAGAGACCCAGTACTTC. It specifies CASSWGQGVETQYF.

CDR3 nucleotide sequence: TGCGCCAGCAGGCGGGGGGGCACCTATGAGCAGTTCTTC. Its translation: CASRRGGTYEQFF. The chain couples TRBV10-2 to TRBJ2-1; 9 bases fit TRBD2. In germline, CDR1 is WSHSY, CDR2 SAAADI. V was pared by 6 bases and J by 8 bases, with 5 bases of the junction left unmatched. The CDR3 covers 13 residues.

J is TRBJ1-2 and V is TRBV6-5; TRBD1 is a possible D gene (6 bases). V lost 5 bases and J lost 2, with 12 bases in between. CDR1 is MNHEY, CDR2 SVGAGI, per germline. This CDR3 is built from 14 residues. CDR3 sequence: CASSRTTGNYGYTF. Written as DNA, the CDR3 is TGTGCCAGCAGTCGTACGACAGGCAACTATGGCTACACCTTC.

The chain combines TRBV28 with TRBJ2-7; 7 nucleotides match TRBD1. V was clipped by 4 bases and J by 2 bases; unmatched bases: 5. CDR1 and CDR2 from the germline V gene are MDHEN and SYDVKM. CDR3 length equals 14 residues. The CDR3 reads CASSSPGTAYEQYF. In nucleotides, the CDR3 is TGTGCCAGCAGTTCCCCCGGGACAGCCTACGAGCAGTACTTC.

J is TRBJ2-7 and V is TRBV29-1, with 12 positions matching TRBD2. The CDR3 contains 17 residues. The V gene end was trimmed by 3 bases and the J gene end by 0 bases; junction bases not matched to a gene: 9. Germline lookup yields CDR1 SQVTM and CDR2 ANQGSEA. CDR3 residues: CSVEEASGGGSSYEQYV. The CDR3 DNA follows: TGCAGCGTTGAGGAGGCTAGCGGGGGGGGAAGCTCCTACGAGCAGTACGTC.

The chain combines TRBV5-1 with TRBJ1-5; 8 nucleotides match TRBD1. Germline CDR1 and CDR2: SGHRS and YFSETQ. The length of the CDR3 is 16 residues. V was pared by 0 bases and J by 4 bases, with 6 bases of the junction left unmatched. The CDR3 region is CASSLEAGGANQPQHF. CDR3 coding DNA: TGCGCCAGCAGCTTGGAGGCAGGGGGCGCGAATCAGCCCCAGCATTTT.

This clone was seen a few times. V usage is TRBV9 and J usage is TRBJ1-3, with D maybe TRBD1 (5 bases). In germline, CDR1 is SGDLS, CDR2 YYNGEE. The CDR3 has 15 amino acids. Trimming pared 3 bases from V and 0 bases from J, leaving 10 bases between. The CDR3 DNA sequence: TGTGCCAGCAGCGGCCAGGGAGGCTCTGGAAACACCATATATTTT. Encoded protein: CASSGQGGSGNTIYF.

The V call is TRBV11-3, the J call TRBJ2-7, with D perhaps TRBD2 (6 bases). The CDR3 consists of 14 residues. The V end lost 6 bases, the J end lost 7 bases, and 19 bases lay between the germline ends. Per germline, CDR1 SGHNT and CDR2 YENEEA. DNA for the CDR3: TGTGCCAGCAGGATCGGGACGGGGGATGGAGAGCAGTACGTC. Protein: CASRIGTGDGEQYV.

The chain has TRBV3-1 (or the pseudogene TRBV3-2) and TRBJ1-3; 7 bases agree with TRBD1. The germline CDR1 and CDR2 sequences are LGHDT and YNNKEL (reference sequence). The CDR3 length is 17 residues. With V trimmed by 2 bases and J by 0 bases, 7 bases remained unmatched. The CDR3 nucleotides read TGTGCCAGCAGCCAAAACAGGGGCCAGGCCTCTGGAAACACCATATATTTT. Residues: CASSQNRGQASGNTIYF.

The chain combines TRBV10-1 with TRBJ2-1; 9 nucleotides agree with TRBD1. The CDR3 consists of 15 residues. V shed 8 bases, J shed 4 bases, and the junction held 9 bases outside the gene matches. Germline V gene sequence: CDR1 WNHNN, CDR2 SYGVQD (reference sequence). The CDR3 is CASPLGTGTYNEQFF. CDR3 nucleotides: TGCGCCAGCCCTTTAGGGACAGGGACTTACAATGAGCAGTTCTTC.

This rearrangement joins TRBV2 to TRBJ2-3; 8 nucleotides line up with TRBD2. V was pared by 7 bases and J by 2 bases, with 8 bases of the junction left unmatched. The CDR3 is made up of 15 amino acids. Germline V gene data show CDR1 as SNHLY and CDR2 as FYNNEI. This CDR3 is CASTEAGAFTDTQYF. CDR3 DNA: TGTGCCAGCACGGAAGCGGGGGCCTTCACAGATACGCAGTATTTT.

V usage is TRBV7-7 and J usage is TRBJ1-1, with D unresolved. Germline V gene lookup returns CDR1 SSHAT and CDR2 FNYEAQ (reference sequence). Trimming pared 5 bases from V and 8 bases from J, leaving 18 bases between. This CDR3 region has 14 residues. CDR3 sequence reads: CASSPALQRGEAFF. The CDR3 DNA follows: TGTGCCAGCAGCCCTGCCCTACAGCGCGGGGAAGCTTTCTTT.

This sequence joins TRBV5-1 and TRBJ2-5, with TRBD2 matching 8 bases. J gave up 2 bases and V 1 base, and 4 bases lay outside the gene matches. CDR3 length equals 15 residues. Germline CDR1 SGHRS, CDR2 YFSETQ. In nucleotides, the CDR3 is TGCGCCAGCAGCTTGACTGGCGGGGGGCAAGAGACCCAGTACTTC. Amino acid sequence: CASSLTGGGQETQYF.

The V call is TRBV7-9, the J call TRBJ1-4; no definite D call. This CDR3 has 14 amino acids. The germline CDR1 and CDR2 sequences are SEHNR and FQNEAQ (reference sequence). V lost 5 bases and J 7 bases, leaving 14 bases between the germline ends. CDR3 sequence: CASSRGTVGEKLFF. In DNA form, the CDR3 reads TGTGCCAGCAGCCGAGGAACCGTGGGTGAAAAACTGTTTTTT.